This T cell receptor beta chain came from a study of early T cells in non-severe SARS-CoV-2 infection. Study summary: Unsorted whole blood bulk RNA was sequenced, with unpaired chains.

The CDR3 has 16 residues. J was trimmed by 7 bases and V by 1 base; bases with no gene match: 9. CDR1 and CDR2 from the germline V gene are SGHTA and FQGTGA. Individually, cDNA molecules had unique molecular identifiers attached to them. One entry per CDR3 protein results from TCRdb running MiXCR on the 5' RACE reads. The data contain tens of thousands of distinct CDR3 sequences, about 5.3% of them seen just once; the ten biggest clones take up about 5.7%. The study, taken as a whole, reports: Lookups in VDJdb leaned toward anti-spike CD8 responses and missed private and CD4 specificities.

Comments on this clonotype: The antigen is undetermined.

The sequence was obtained from an adult who was a healthcare worker with PCR-confirmed SARS-CoV-2 infection or an uninfected control (not recorded which). V and J are TRBV7-3 and TRBJ2-1; 8 bases align to TRBD2. Sequenced material: whole blood, taken at baseline. CDR3 DNA: TGTGCCAGCAGCTTAATAGCGGGACCGGGGAAAAATGAGCAGTTCTTC. Translating gives CASSLIAGPGKNEQFF.